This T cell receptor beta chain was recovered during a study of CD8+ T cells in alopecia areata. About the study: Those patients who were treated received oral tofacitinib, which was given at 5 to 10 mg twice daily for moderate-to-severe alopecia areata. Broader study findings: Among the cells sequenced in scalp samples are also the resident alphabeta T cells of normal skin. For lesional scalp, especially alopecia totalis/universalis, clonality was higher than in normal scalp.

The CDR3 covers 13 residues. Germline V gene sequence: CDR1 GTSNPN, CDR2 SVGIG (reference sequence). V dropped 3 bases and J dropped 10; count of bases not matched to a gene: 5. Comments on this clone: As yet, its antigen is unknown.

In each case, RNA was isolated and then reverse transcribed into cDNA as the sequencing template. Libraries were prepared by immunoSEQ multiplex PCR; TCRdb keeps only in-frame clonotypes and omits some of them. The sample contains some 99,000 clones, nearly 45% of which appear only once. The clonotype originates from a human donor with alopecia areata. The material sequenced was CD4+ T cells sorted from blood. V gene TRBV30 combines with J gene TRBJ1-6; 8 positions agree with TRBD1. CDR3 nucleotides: TGTGCCTGGAGCACGGACAGGGACTCACCCCTCCACTTT. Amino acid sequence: CAWSTDRDSPLHF.